This T cell receptor beta chain derives from a study of PD-1 blockade in classical Hodgkin lymphoma. Findings and caveats of the study: Prior to therapy, complete responders displayed diversity much like that of newly diagnosed patients.

Every patient was affected by relapse after autologous stem cell transplantation, while exposure to brentuximab vedotin was not uniform. V lost 5 bases, J lost 0 bases, and 7 bases stayed unmatched. CDR1 and CDR2 (germline): SNHLY, FYNNEI. The CDR3 is 16 residues long. About this clone itself: No antigen is known for it.

Clones were read by immunoSEQ multiplex PCR, and TCRdb kept only the in-frame ones, dropping some. Counted here are about 30,000 clones, about 78% occurring once; the ten biggest clones make up about 32%. The chain is built from TRBV2 and TRBJ1-3, with 7 nucleotides matching TRBD1. The origin of this receptor is a human donor with classical Hodgkin lymphoma. The sequencing used peripheral blood mononuclear cells (PBMCs), collected before the second cycle of nivolumab. Written as DNA, the CDR3 is TGTGCCAGCAGTCTGGGACAGCTGAGCTCTGGAAACACCATATATTTT. Its protein is CASSLGQLSSGNTIYF.